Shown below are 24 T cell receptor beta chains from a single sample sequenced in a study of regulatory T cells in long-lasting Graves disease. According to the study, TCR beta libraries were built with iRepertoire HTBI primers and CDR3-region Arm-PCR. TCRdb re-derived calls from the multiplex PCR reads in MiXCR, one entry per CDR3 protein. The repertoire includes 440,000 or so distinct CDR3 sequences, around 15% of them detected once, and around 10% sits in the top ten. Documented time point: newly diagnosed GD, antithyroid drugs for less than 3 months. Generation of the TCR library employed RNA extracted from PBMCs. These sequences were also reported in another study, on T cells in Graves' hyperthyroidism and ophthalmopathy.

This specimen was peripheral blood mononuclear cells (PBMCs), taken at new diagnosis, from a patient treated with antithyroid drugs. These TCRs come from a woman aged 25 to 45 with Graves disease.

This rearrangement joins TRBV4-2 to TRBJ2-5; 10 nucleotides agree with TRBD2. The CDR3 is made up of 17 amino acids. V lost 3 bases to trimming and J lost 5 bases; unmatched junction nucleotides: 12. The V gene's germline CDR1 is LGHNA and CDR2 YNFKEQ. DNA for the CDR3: TGTGCCAGCAGCCAGGCTAGCGGGAGCCCCAAGCGGGAGACCCAGTACTTC. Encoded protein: CASSQASGSPKRETQYF.

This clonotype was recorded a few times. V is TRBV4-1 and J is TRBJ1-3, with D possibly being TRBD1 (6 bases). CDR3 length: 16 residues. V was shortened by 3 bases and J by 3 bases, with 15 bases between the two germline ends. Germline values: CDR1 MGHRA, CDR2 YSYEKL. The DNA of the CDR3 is TGCGCCAGCAGCCATGGGGGGGGACAATATGGAAACACCATATATTTT. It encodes CASSHGGGQYGNTIYF.

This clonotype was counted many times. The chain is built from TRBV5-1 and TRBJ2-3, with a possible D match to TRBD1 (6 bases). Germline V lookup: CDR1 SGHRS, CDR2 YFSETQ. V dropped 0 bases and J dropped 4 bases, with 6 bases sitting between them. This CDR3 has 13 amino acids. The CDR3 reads CASSLDRADTQYF. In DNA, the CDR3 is TGCGCCAGCAGCTTGGACAGGGCAGATACGCAGTATTTT.

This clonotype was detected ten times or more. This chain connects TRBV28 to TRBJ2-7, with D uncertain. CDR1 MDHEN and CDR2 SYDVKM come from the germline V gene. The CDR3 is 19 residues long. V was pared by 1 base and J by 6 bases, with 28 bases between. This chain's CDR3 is CASSLFPNMGRSNRGEQYF. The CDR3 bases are TGTGCCAGCAGTTTATTCCCCAACATGGGAAGGTCCAATCGTGGCGAGCAGTACTTC.

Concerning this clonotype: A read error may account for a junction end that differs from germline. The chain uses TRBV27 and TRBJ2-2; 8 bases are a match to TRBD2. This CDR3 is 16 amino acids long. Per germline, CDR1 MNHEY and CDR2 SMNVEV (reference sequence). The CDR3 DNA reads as TGTGCCGGCAGTACCGGGACTAGGAGTCGAGCCGGGGAGCTGTTTTTT. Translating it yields CAGSTGTRSRAGELFF.

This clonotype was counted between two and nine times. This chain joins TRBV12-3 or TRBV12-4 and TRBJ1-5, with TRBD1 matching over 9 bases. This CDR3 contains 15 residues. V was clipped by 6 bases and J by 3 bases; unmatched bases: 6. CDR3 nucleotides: TGTGCCAGCAGAAAGACAGGGGGAGCCAATCAGCCCCAGCATTTT. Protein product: CASRKTGGANQPQHF.

For the CDR3, the DNA is TGTGCCTGGAGTCCGGGACTAGCGGGGGGCGGGGAGCAGTTCTTC. It yields the protein CAWSPGLAGGGEQFF. The chain combines TRBV30 with TRBJ2-1; 15 bases are a match to TRBD2. There are 15 residues in the CDR3. Trimming removed 2 bases from V and 10 bases from J; junction bases left unmatched: 6. Germline V CDR1 and CDR2: GTSNPN, SVGIG (reference sequence). The full variable domain, its missing parts supplied by reference TRBV30 and TRBJ2-1, is SQTIHQWPATLVQPVGSPLSLECTVEGTSNPNLYWYRQAAGRGLQLLFYSVGIGQISSEVPQNLSASRPQDRQFILSSKKLLLSDSGFYLCAWSPGLAGGGEQFFGPGTRLTVL.

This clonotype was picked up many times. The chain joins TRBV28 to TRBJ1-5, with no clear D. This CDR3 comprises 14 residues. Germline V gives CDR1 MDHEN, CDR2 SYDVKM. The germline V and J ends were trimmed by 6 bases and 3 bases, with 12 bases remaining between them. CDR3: CASSLRAVNQPQHF. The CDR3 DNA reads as TGTGCCAGCAGCCTTAGAGCAGTCAATCAGCCCCAGCATTTT.

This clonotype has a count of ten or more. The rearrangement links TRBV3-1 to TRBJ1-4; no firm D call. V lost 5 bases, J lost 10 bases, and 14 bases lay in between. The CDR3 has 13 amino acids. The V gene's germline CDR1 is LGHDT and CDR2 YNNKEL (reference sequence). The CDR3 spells CASSARAGGKLFF. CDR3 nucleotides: TGTGCCAGCAGCGCCCGGGCCGGAGGAAAACTGTTTTTT.

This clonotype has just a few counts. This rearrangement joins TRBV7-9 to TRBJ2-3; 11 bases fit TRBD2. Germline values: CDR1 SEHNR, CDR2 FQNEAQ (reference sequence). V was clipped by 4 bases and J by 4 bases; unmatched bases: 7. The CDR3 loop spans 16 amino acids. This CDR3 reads CASSSNSGRGPDTQYF. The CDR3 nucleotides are TGTGCCAGCAGCTCTAATAGCGGGAGGGGCCCAGATACGCAGTATTTT.

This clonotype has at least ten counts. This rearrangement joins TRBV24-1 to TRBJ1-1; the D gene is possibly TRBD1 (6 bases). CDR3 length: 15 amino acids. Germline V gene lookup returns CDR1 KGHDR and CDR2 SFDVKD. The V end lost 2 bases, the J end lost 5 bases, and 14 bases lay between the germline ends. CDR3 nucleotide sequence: TGTGCCACCAGTGATTCCCGAGGGGGGGAGACTGAAGCTTTCTTT. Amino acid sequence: CATSDSRGGETEAFF.

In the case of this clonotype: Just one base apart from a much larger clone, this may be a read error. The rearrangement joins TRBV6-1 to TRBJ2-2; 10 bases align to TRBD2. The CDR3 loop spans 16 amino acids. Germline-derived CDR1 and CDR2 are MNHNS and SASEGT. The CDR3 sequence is CASRTLAGKEDGELLF. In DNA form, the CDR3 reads TGTGCCAGCAGAACACTAGCGGGAAAAGAAGACGGGGAGCTGCTTTTT.

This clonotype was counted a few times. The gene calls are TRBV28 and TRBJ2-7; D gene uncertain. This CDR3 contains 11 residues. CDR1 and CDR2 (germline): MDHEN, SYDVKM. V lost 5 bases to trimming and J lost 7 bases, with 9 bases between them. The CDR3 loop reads CASSHEREQYF. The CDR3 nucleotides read TGTGCCAGCAGTCACGAGAGGGAGCAGTACTTC.

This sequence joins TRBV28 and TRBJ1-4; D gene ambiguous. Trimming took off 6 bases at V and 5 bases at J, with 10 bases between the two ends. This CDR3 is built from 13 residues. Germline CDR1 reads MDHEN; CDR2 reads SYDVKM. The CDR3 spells CASSPAGNEKLFF. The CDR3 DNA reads TGTGCCAGCAGCCCAGCGGGCAATGAAAAACTGTTTTTT. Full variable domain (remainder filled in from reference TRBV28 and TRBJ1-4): DVKVTQSSRYLVKRTGEKVFLECVQDMDHENMFWYRQDPGLGLRLIYFSYDVKMKEKGDIPEGYSVSREKKERFSLILESASTNQTSMYLCASSPAGNEKLFFGSGTQLSVL.

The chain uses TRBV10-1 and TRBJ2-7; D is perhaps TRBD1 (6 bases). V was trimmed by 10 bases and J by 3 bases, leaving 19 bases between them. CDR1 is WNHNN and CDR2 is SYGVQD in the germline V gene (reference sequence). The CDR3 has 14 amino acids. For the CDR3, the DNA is TGCGCCACCCACCCAGGGGACCAGAACTACGAGCAGTACTTC. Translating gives CATHPGDQNYEQYF.

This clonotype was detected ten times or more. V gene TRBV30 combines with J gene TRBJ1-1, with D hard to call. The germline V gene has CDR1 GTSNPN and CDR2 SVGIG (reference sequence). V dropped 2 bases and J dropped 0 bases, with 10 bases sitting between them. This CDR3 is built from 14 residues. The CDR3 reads CAWSRRVLNTEAFF. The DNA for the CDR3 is TGTGCCTGGAGTCGCCGCGTCTTGAACACTGAAGCTTTCTTT. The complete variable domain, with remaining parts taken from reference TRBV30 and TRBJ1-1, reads SQTIHQWPATLVQPVGSPLSLECTVEGTSNPNLYWYRQAAGRGLQLLFYSVGIGQISSEVPQNLSASRPQDRQFILSSKKLLLSDSGFYLCAWSRRVLNTEAFFGQGTRLTVV.

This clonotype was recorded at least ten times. CDR3 coding DNA: TGTGCCAGCAGCTTTTACCCTATCTCCTACAATGAGCAGTTCTTC. It translates to CASSFYPISYNEQFF. The chain carries TRBV7-3 and TRBJ2-1; D is uncertain. Germline V gene data show CDR1 as SGHTA and CDR2 as FQGTGA. The CDR3 consists of 15 residues. The V end lost 3 bases, the J end lost 0 bases, and 9 bases lay between the germline ends.

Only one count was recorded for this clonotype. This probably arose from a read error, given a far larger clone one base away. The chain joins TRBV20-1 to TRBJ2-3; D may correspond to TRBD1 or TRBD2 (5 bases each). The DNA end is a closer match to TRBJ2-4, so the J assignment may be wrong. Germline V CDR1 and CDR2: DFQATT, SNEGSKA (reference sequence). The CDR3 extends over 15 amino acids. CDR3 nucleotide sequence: TGCAGTGCTAGTCACCCCTGGGGGTTATCGTACGATCAGTACTTC. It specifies CSASHPWGLSYDQYF.

The CDR3 sequence: CSARDFGGDGNTIYF. CDR3 coding DNA: TGCAGTGCTAGAGATTTCGGGGGCGATGGAAACACCATATATTTT. This chain connects TRBV20-1 to TRBJ1-3; weak D call: TRBD1 (6 bases). CDR1 is DFQATT, CDR2 SNEGSKA, per germline (reference sequence). This CDR3 spans 15 amino acids. V was trimmed by 0 bases and J by 3 bases, leaving 12 bases between them.

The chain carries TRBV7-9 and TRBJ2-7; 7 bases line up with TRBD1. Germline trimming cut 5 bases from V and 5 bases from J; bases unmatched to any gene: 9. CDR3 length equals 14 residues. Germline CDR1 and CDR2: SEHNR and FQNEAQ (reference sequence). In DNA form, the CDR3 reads TGTGCCAGCAGCCCCCCAGGGGGTGTCGACGAGCAGTACTTC. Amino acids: CASSPPGGVDEQYF.

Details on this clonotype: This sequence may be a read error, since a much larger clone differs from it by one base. The CDR3 protein is CAGSFRSANYGYTF. CDR3 bases: TGTGCCGGCAGCTTTCGATCCGCTAACTATGGCTACACCTTC. The chain combines TRBV5-5 with TRBJ1-2; D not certain. Germline V gene sequence: CDR1 SGHKS, CDR2 YYEKEE (reference sequence). CDR3 size: 14 residues.

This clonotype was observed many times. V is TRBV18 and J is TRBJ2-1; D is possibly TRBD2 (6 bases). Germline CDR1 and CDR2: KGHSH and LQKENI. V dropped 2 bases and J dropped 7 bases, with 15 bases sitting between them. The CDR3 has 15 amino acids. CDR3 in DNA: TGTGCCAGCTCACCAAGTAGCGGAACCTGGAATGAGCAGTTCTTC. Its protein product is CASSPSSGTWNEQFF.

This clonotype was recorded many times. The CDR3 nucleotides read TGCAGCGCCGGATCCGGGAACGACTATGGCTACACCTTC. As protein: CSAGSGNDYGYTF. The chain is built from TRBV29-1 and TRBJ1-2; no reliable D call. The CDR3 extends over 13 amino acids. Between the trimmed V and J ends, which lost 7 bases and 3 bases, there was a span of 15 bases. Germline V gene data show CDR1 as SQVTM and CDR2 as ANQGSEA.

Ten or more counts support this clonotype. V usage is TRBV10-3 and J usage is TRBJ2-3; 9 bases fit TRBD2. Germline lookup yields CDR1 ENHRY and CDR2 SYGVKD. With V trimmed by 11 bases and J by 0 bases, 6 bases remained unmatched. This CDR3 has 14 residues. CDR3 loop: CAVTGTSSTDTQYF. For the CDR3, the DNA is TGTGCCGTTACCGGGACTAGCAGCACAGATACGCAGTATTTT.